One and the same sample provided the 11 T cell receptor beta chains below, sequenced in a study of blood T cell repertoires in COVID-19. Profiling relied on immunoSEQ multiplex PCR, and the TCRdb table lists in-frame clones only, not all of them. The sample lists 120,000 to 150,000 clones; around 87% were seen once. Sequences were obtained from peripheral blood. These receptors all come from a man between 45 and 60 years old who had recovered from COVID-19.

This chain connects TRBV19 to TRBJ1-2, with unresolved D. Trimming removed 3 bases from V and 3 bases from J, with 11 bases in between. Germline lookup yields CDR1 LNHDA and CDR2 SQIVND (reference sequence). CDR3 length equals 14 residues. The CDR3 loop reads CASSMSTLDYGYTF. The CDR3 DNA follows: TGTGCCAGTAGTATGTCGACATTGGACTATGGCTACACCTTC.

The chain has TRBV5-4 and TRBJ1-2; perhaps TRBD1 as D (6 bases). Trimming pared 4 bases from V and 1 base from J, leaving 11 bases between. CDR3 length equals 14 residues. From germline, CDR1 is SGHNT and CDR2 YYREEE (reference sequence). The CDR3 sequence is CASSKGQSNYGYTF. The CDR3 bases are TGTGCCAGCAGCAAAGGACAGAGTAACTATGGCTACACCTTC.

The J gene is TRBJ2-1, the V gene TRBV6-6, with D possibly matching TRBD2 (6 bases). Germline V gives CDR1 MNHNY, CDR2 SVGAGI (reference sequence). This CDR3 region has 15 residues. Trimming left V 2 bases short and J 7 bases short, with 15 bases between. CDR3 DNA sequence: TGTGCCAGCAGTTACCAGGAGCGGGTGGCTAATGAGCAGTTCTTC. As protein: CASSYQERVANEQFF.

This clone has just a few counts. CDR3 DNA sequence: TGTGCCAGCACCAATACCCTCAGACGGGGGCAGCCCCAGCATTTT. Translating it yields CASTNTLRRGQPQHF. The chain joins TRBV5-8 to TRBJ1-5; maybe TRBD1 (5 bases). Trimming stripped 6 bases from V and 7 bases from J, with 20 bases between. Germline loops: CDR1 SGHTS, CDR2 YDEGEE. The CDR3 spans 15 residues.

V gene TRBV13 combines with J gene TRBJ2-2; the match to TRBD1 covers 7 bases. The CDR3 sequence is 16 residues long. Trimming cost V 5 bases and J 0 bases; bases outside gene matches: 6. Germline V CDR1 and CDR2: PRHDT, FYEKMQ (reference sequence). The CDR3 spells CASSPTGESNTGELFF. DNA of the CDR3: TGTGCCAGCAGCCCTACAGGGGAATCGAACACCGGGGAGCTGTTTTTT.

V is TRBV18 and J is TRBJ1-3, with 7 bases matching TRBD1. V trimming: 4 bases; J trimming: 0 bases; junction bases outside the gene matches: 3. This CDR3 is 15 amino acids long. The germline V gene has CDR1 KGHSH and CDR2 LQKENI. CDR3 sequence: CASSQPGGSGNTIYF. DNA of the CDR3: TGTGCCAGCTCACAACCAGGGGGCTCTGGAAACACCATATATTTT. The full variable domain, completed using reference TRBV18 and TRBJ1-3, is NAGVMQNPRHLVRRRGQEARLRCSPMKGHSHVYWYRQLPEEGLKFMVYLQKENIIDESGMPKERFSAEFPKEGPSILRIQQVVRGDSAAYFCASSQPGGSGNTIYFGEGSWLTVV.

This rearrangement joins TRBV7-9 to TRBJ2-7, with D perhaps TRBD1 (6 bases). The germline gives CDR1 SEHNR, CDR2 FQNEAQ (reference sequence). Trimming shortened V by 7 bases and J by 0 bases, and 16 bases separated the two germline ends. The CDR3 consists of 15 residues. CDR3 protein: CASTPLAGVSYEQYF. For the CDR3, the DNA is TGTGCCAGCACCCCCTTGGCAGGGGTCTCCTACGAGCAGTACTTC.

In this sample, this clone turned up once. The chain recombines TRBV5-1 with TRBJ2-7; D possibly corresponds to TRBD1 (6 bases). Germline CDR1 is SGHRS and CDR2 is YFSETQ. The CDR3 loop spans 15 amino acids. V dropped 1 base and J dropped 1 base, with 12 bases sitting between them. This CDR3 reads CASSLRQEPSYEQYF. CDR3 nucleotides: TGCGCCAGCAGCTTGAGACAGGAGCCTTCCTACGAGCAGTACTTC.

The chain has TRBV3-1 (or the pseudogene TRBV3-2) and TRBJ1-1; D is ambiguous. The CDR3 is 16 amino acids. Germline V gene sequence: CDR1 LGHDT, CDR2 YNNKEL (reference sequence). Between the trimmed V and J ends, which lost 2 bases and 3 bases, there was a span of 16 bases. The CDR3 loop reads CASSQKTGKKDTEAFF. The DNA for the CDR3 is TGTGCCAGCAGCCAAAAAACGGGTAAAAAGGACACTGAAGCTTTCTTT.

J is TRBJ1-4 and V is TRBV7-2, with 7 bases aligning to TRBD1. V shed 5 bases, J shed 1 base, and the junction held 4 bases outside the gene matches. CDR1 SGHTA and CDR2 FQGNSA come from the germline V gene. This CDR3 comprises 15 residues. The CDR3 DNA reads TGTGCCAGCAGCGTGGACAGGCTAACTAATGAAAAACTGTTTTTT. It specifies CASSVDRLTNEKLFF.

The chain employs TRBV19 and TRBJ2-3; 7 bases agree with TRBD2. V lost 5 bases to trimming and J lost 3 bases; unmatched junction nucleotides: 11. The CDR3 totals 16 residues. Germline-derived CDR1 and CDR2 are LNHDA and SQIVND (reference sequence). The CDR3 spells CASSAHVLRGTDTQYF. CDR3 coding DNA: TGTGCCAGTAGTGCTCACGTCTTGCGGGGGACAGATACGCAGTATTTT.